A single sample gave rise to the 21 T cell receptor beta chains below, sequenced in a study of T-cell memory formation after mild COVID-19 (TCRdb year 2021). Libraries came from 5' RACE. Sequenced using an Illumina NovaSeq 6000. TCRdb ran its own pipeline on the public reads, namely fastp trimming at Q25 and MiXCR clone calling, and kept in-frame beta chains. Rows are unified per CDR3 protein, each entry keeping the most common DNA and genes. Recorded for this sample are hundreds of thousands of distinct CDR3 sequences; 15% to 20% of them occurred a single time. 9% to 15% of the sample is held by the ten biggest clonotypes. Material for sequencing was PBMCs or a T cell subset sorted from them (not recorded which). These receptors all come from an adult woman who had mild COVID-19 (a few samples of this study predate the infection). The sample titles of this study are shuffled in the database, so cell type and time point are left out; the donor was told from shared clones.

The chain carries TRBV20-1 and TRBJ2-1; 12 bases align to TRBD2. Germline V gives CDR1 DFQATT, CDR2 SNEGSKA (reference sequence). Trimming at V came to 0 bases and at J to 3 bases, leaving 6 bases not matched to a gene. The CDR3 runs 17 residues. The CDR3 sequence is CSARDLTSGGHYNEQFF. DNA of the CDR3: TGCAGTGCTAGAGATTTGACTAGCGGGGGACACTACAATGAGCAGTTCTTC.

There are many counts of this clonotype. The rearrangement joins TRBV12-3 or TRBV12-4 to TRBJ1-1, with D perhaps TRBD1 (5 bases). The length of the CDR3 is 12 residues. Trimming took 6 bases from V and 12 from J, leaving 17 bases between them. Written as DNA, the CDR3 is TGTGCCAGCAGGTACCAGGGAGGTGGGACTTTCTTT. Translating it yields CASRYQGGGTFF.

The chain uses TRBV7-9 and TRBJ1-1; D not resolved. Germline CDR1 is SEHNR and CDR2 is FQNEAQ (reference sequence). The CDR3 is made up of 13 amino acids. V lost 6 bases and J 5 bases, leaving 13 bases between the germline ends. The CDR3 sequence is CASRAGGRTEAFF. The CDR3 DNA reads TGTGCCAGCAGGGCGGGAGGTAGGACTGAAGCTTTCTTT.

CDR3 loop: CASSFRANNEQFF. In DNA, the CDR3 is TGTGCCAGCAGCTTTCGGGCAAACAATGAGCAGTTCTTC. The chain has TRBV7-9 and TRBJ2-1, with D uncertain. The CDR3 has 13 amino acids. Trimming removed 3 bases from V and 5 bases from J, with 8 bases in between. Germline V CDR1 and CDR2: SEHNR, FQNEAQ (reference sequence).

This clonotype showed up just a few times. This sequence joins TRBV30 and TRBJ1-1; D might be TRBD1 (5 bases). Trimming took off 2 bases at V and 7 bases at J, with 17 bases between the two ends. CDR3 length: 14 residues. Germline V gives CDR1 GTSNPN, CDR2 SVGIG (reference sequence). The CDR3 DNA sequence: TGTGCCTGGAGTTTTCAGGGTTGGTATGATGAAGCTTTCTTT. It translates to CAWSFQGWYDEAFF.

This rearrangement joins TRBV7-9 to TRBJ1-2, with 7 bases that match TRBD1. V shed 5 bases, J shed 4 bases, and the junction held 4 bases outside the gene matches. The CDR3 covers 13 residues. The germline V gene has CDR1 SEHNR and CDR2 FQNEAQ (reference sequence). The CDR3: CASSHRDSYGYTF. The CDR3 DNA is TGTGCCAGCAGCCACCGGGACAGCTATGGCTACACCTTC.

The CDR3 here is CASSPSKTEAFF. The CDR3 nucleotides are TGTGCCAGCAGTCCTAGCAAAACTGAAGCTTTCTTT. The chain carries TRBV6-6 and TRBJ1-1; no clear D gene. V lost 5 bases to trimming and J lost 5 bases, with 9 bases between them. The CDR3 runs to 12 residues. Per the germline V gene, CDR1 is MNHNY and CDR2 is SVGAGI (reference sequence).

J is TRBJ1-2 and V is TRBV6-5; D not resolved. Germline CDR1 reads MNHEY; CDR2 reads SVGAGI. V lost 3 bases and J lost 6, with 14 bases in between. The CDR3 contains 14 residues. The CDR3 sequence is CASSYSSGVNGYTF. CDR3 in DNA: TGTGCCAGCAGTTATAGCTCAGGAGTAAATGGCTACACCTTC.

V gene TRBV5-6 combines with J gene TRBJ2-1; 15 bases agree with TRBD2. Germline V gene lookup returns CDR1 SGHDT and CDR2 YYEEEE. With V trimmed by 3 bases and J by 6 bases, 4 bases remained unmatched. CDR3 length: 16 residues. CDR3 region: CASSSGLAGGFNEQFF. DNA for the CDR3: TGTGCCAGCAGCTCCGGACTAGCGGGGGGGTTCAATGAGCAGTTCTTC.

V gene TRBV7-3 combines with J gene TRBJ2-7; 9 bases match TRBD1. V shed 2 bases and J 3 bases; nucleotides not matched to a gene: 2. This CDR3 contains 14 residues. Germline CDR1 and CDR2: SGHTA and FQGTGA. CDR3 in amino acids: CASSLDRGIYEQYF. As DNA, the CDR3 is TGTGCCAGCAGCTTAGACAGGGGGATCTACGAGCAGTACTTC.

The chain is built from TRBV30 and TRBJ1-1; D is unresolved. Trimming cost V 0 bases and J 1 base, with 6 bases left between them. The CDR3 extends over 13 amino acids. Germline V gives CDR1 GTSNPN, CDR2 SVGIG (reference sequence). CDR3 nucleotides: TGTGCCTGGAGTGTACCGGGGAACACTGAAGCTTTCTTT. Translated: CAWSVPGNTEAFF.

This clonotype appeared a few times. This rearrangement joins TRBV9 to TRBJ2-3; weak D call: TRBD1 (6 bases). V was cut by 0 bases and J by 2 bases, with 13 bases left in between. CDR3 size: 16 residues. Germline V lookup: CDR1 SGDLS, CDR2 YYNGEE. This chain's CDR3 is CASSVEGGTFTDTQYF. DNA for the CDR3: TGTGCCAGCAGCGTAGAAGGGGGAACCTTCACAGATACGCAGTATTTT.

This clonotype was found a few times. The chain is built from TRBV12-3 or TRBV12-4 and TRBJ2-4; 9 positions match TRBD1. V shed 1 base and J 5 bases; nucleotides not matched to a gene: 0. The CDR3 has 14 amino acids. CDR3 amino acids: CASSLGDRENIQYF. The DNA for the CDR3 is TGTGCCAGCAGTTTAGGGGACAGGGAAAACATTCAGTACTTC.

The chain has TRBV19 and TRBJ2-7; 8 bases are a match to TRBD1. Germline V lookup: CDR1 LNHDA, CDR2 SQIVND (reference sequence). There are 15 residues in the CDR3. V lost 3 bases, J lost 5 bases, and 9 bases stayed unmatched. CDR3 amino acids: CASSMGTGGGDEQYF. CDR3 sequence (DNA): TGTGCCAGTAGTATGGGGACAGGTGGCGGAGACGAGCAGTACTTC.

This clonotype was detected a few times. V and J are TRBV11-1 and TRBJ1-2; D gene unclear. Germline V gene lookup returns CDR1 SGHAT and CDR2 FQDESV (reference sequence). V lost 6 bases, J lost 7 bases, and 15 bases lay in between. The CDR3 loop spans 13 amino acids. DNA for the CDR3: TGTGCCAGCAGTCTCGACGCGGGTGGTGGCTACACCTTC. It translates to CASSLDAGGGYTF.

This clonotype was picked up a small number of times. The chain employs TRBV29-1 and TRBJ2-5, with no clear D. The CDR3 runs 13 residues. V dropped 4 bases and J dropped 3 bases, with 12 bases sitting between them. Germline V CDR1 and CDR2: SQVTM, ANQGSEA. The DNA of the CDR3 is TGCAGCGTTGGAGCTACCTGGGAAGAGACCCAGTACTTC. Protein product: CSVGATWEETQYF.

This clonotype appeared a few times. The chain joins TRBV4-3 to TRBJ2-1; D not resolved. Germline V gene lookup returns CDR1 LGHNA and CDR2 YSLEER. Trimming left V 0 bases short and J 2 bases short, with 11 bases between. The CDR3 length is 16 residues. The CDR3 is CASSQDGTGPYNEQFF. In DNA form, the CDR3 reads TGCGCCAGCAGCCAAGATGGAACGGGTCCCTACAATGAGCAGTTCTTC.

The chain carries TRBV19 and TRBJ1-2; unclear D gene. CDR1 and CDR2 from the germline V gene are LNHDA and SQIVND (reference sequence). Trimming shortened V by 7 bases and J by 0 bases, and 12 bases separated the two germline ends. The CDR3 has 14 residues. The DNA of the CDR3 is TGTGCCAGTATCGGGAGATTTACTAACTATGGCTACACCTTC. The encoded protein is CASIGRFTNYGYTF. Drawing the rest from reference TRBV19 and TRBJ1-2, the complete variable domain is DGGITQSPKYLFRKEGQNVTLSCEQNLNHDAMYWYRQDPGQGLRLIYYSQIVNDFQKGDIAEGYSVSREKKESFPLTVTSAQKNPTAFYLCASIGRFTNYGYTFGSGTRLTVV.

The V call is TRBV5-6, the J call TRBJ1-2, with D maybe TRBD1 (5 bases). The V end lost 1 base, the J end lost 3 bases, and 16 bases lay between the germline ends. The V gene's germline CDR1 is SGHDT and CDR2 YYEEEE. This CDR3 is 16 amino acids long. The CDR3 here is CASSLSGGELYYGYTF. The CDR3 DNA reads TGTGCCAGCAGCTTGTCGGGGGGAGAATTATACTATGGCTACACCTTC.

This clonotype appeared once. The rearrangement uses TRBV12-3 or TRBV12-4 and TRBJ1-2; D gene uncertain. This CDR3 region has 14 residues. V lost 6 bases and J 4 bases, leaving 15 bases between the germline ends. The DNA of the CDR3 is TGTGCCAGCAGCCAGTGGGATGTACCCTATGGCTACACCTTC. This encodes CASSQWDVPYGYTF.

Only a few counts were recorded for this clonotype. This sequence joins TRBV6-6 and TRBJ1-2; TRBD1 might be the D (5 bases). The CDR3 spans 13 residues. V lost 9 bases and J lost 7, with 18 bases in between. Germline V gene sequence: CDR1 MNHNY, CDR2 SVGAGI (reference sequence). This CDR3 is CASDGGTAVGYTF. CDR3 DNA sequence: TGTGCCAGTGATGGGGGAACGGCGGTTGGCTACACCTTC.